The clone carrying this TCR beta chain appeared many times. Its antigen is unidentified. MiXCR, run by TCRdb on the 5' RACE reads, gives a single entry per CDR3 protein. The profile shows 230,000 or so distinct CDR3 sequences, about 24% of them singletons. The sample is drawn from a study of CD8 T cells in ankylosing spondylitis. Study-wide findings and caveats: For ankylosing spondylitis blood, a TCR beta motif of 7 or 8 highly homologous variants appeared characteristic. Peripheral blood held disease-linked clones only at relatively low frequency, and these were CD8+. Reportedly, matched ankylosing spondylitis synovial fluid was significantly enriched for disease-linked clones.

Trimming took 2 bases from V and 5 from J; bases not matched to a gene: 4. This CDR3 is 14 amino acids long. CDR1 is MGHDK and CDR2 is SYGVNS in the germline V gene. Sequenced input: blood, either unsorted or a sorted T cell fraction (not recorded which). The J gene is TRBJ1-1, the V gene TRBV25-1; the match to TRBD1 covers 8 bases. This receptor was taken from a male donor with ankylosing spondylitis or in good health (not recorded which). This CDR3 is CASSEPNRGTEAFF. As DNA, the CDR3 is TGTGCCAGCAGTGAACCCAACAGGGGGACTGAAGCTTTCTTT. Using reference TRBV25-1 and TRBJ1-1 for the parts outside the CDR3, the full variable domain is EADIYQTPRYLVIGTGKKITLECSQTMGHDKMYWYQQDPGMELHLIHYSYGVNSTEKGDLSSESTVSRIRTEHFPLTLESARPSHTSQYLCASSEPNRGTEAFFGQGTRLTVV.